The next 19 T cell receptor beta chains were all read from a single sample in a study of OX40 agonist ivuxolimab in advanced cancers. The method was immunoSEQ multiplex PCR; TCRdb's version includes in-frame clones alone and lacks a portion of them. This sample has under 80,000 clones, with around 93% found just once. Sequencing was performed on CD4+ or CD8+ T cells sorted from blood, taken in a trial of the OX40 agonist ivuxolimab. The receptors come from an adult with an advanced solid tumor such as melanoma, head and neck, liver or kidney cancer.

The chain links TRBV7-2 to TRBJ2-5, with 8 bases matching TRBD1. The germline CDR1 and CDR2 sequences are SGHTA and FQGNSA. The CDR3 extends over 15 amino acids. Trimming took 1 base from V and 3 from J; bases not matched to a gene: 4. CDR3 sequence: CASSLVGQVKETQYF. Here the CDR3 DNA reads TGTGCCAGCAGCTTAGTGGGACAGGTCAAAGAGACCCAGTACTTC.

The V gene is TRBV2, the J gene TRBJ1-1; no definite D call. Germline V gene lookup returns CDR1 SNHLY and CDR2 FYNNEI. This CDR3 is built from 13 residues. Trimming took 7 bases from V and 4 from J, leaving 13 bases between them. The CDR3 is CASTAVESTEAFF. As DNA, the CDR3 is TGTGCCAGCACAGCCGTAGAGAGCACTGAAGCTTTCTTT. Full variable domain (rest looked up from reference TRBV2 and TRBJ1-1): EPEVTQTPSHQVTQMGQEVILRCVPISNHLYFYWYRQILGQKVEFLVSFYNNEISEKSEIFDDQFSVERPDGSNFTLKIRSTKLEDSAMYFCASTAVESTEAFFGQGTRLTVV.

The chain combines TRBV2 with TRBJ2-5; no firm D call. The CDR3 is made up of 12 amino acids. Looked up from germline, CDR1 is SNHLY and CDR2 is FYNNEI. V lost 7 bases and J lost 1, with 7 bases in between. CDR3 residues: CASTQAQETQYF. DNA of the CDR3: TGTGCCAGCACCCAGGCCCAAGAGACCCAGTACTTC.

The CDR3 sequence: CSVEGGAGVVNEQFF. CDR3 coding DNA: TGCAGCGTTGAAGGGGGAGCGGGAGTAGTAAATGAGCAGTTCTTC. This chain uses TRBV29-1 with TRBJ2-1; TRBD2 matches at 8 bases. The CDR3 has 15 amino acids. The V gene's germline CDR1 is SQVTM and CDR2 ANQGSEA. V shed 1 base and J 7 bases; nucleotides not matched to a gene: 9.

V and J are TRBV30 and TRBJ2-2; 9 bases line up with TRBD2. The V gene end was trimmed by 2 bases and the J gene end by 7 bases; junction bases not matched to a gene: 8. CDR1 is GTSNPN and CDR2 is SVGIG in the germline V gene (reference sequence). This CDR3 comprises 15 residues. CDR3 coding DNA: TGTGCCTGGAGTAAGCGCGGGAGGGCGGACGGGGAGCTGTTTTTT. This gives the protein CAWSKRGRADGELFF.

The sample holds one count of this clone. The chain employs TRBV19 and TRBJ2-7; no firm D call. Trimming removed 1 base at V and 3 bases at J, with 7 bases between. Germline V gene sequence: CDR1 LNHDA, CDR2 SQIVND (reference sequence). The CDR3 loop spans 13 amino acids. In nucleotides, the CDR3 is TGTGCCAGTAGTATAGGACGGCTCTACGAGCAGTACTTC. Amino acids: CASSIGRLYEQYF.

V usage is TRBV28 and J usage is TRBJ1-1; D is unresolved. CDR1 is MDHEN, CDR2 SYDVKM, per germline. CDR3 size: 16 residues. V lost 2 bases and J 0 bases, leaving 13 bases between the germline ends. The CDR3 nucleotides are TGTGCCAGCAGTTTACTGGGGTCGGGTATGAACACTGAAGCTTTCTTT. Translation gives CASSLLGSGMNTEAFF.

The chain couples TRBV11-2 to TRBJ2-3; no clear D gene. Trimming left V 2 bases short and J 0 bases short, with 9 bases between. The CDR3 runs to 15 residues. Germline CDR1 is SGHAT and CDR2 is FQNNGV. The DNA of the CDR3 is TGTGCCAGCAGCTTAAACAGACTTAGCACAGATACGCAGTATTTT. Protein: CASSLNRLSTDTQYF.

The chain couples TRBV5-4 to TRBJ2-7; D is ambiguous. CDR3 size: 14 residues. The V and J ends lost 0 bases and 0 bases respectively, with 7 bases between them. Germline V gives CDR1 SGHNT, CDR2 YYREEE (reference sequence). The CDR3 sequence is CASSLGEDSYEQYF. DNA of the CDR3: TGTGCCAGCAGCTTGGGAGAGGACTCCTACGAGCAGTACTTC.

J is TRBJ2-3 and V is TRBV28; D possibly corresponds to TRBD2 (7 bases). This CDR3 contains 17 residues. The V end was cut by 2 bases, the J end by 2 bases, with 17 bases between. The germline V gene has CDR1 MDHEN and CDR2 SYDVKM. The CDR3 DNA reads as TGTGCCAGCAGTTTAGGGGGCGGGGGCGATCACACAGATACGCAGTATTTT. Translated: CASSLGGGGDHTDTQYF.

A note on this clone: Relative to the germline gene, one junction end is altered; a read error may explain this. The chain links TRBV5-4 to TRBJ1-4; D perhaps matches TRBD1 (5 bases). Germline V gene data show CDR1 as SGHNT and CDR2 as YYREEE (reference sequence). The CDR3 extends over 14 amino acids. The CDR3 sequence: CASSLDSGRRKTVF. The CDR3 DNA is TGTGCCAGCAGCTTAGACTCAGGGCGACGAAAAACTGTTTTT.

J is TRBJ1-1 and V is TRBV5-1; TRBD1 might be the D (5 bases). Germline lookup yields CDR1 SGHRS and CDR2 YFSETQ. CDR3 length equals 15 residues. Trimming removed 2 bases at V and 4 bases at J, with 15 bases between. The CDR3 here is CASSLRDLGGTEAFF. CDR3 bases: TGCGCCAGCAGCTTAAGGGACCTTGGAGGCACTGAAGCTTTCTTT.

Regarding this clone: Because it lacks the conserved phenylalanine or tryptophan at the end, this CDR3 is likely a read error. The limits of the CDR3 on the DNA are not certain, so only TCRdb's listed CDR3 is given. This chain uses TRBV6-7 with TRBJ2-3. TRBV6-7 is filed as an ORF, its function uncertain. The CDR3 adds up to 10 amino acids, both ends counted. CDR3: CASSYSARTL.

The V gene is TRBV29-1, the J gene TRBJ2-1; no clear D. The CDR3 totals 16 residues. The germline V and J ends were trimmed by 0 bases and 0 bases, with 12 bases remaining between them. CDR1 is SQVTM and CDR2 is ANQGSEA in the germline V gene. The CDR3 sequence: CSVEDMRTGSYNEQFF. The CDR3 DNA reads as TGCAGCGTTGAAGATATGCGGACGGGCTCCTACAATGAGCAGTTCTTC.

The chain carries TRBV15 and TRBJ2-7; 7 bases map to TRBD2. CDR1 LNHNV and CDR2 YYDKDF come from the germline V gene (reference sequence). The CDR3 is 15 amino acids. Trimming took 3 bases from V and 4 from J; bases not matched to a gene: 9. The CDR3 sequence: CATSRSLASSYEQYF. CDR3 DNA sequence: TGTGCCACCAGCAGGTCACTAGCGAGTTCTTACGAGCAGTACTTC.

Here the CDR3 DNA reads TGTGCCTGGAGCACTAACTTGGCTAGCGGGAGGGGGTACCACACCGGGGAGCTGTTTTTT. Its translation: CAWSTNLASGRGYHTGELFF. The chain recombines TRBV30 with TRBJ2-2, with TRBD2 identical over 12 bases. Looked up from germline, CDR1 is GTSNPN and CDR2 is SVGIG (reference sequence). With V trimmed by 3 bases and J by 3 bases, 17 bases remained unmatched. This CDR3 contains 20 residues. The whole variable domain, remainder taken from reference TRBV30 and TRBJ2-2, is SQTIHQWPATLVQPVGSPLSLECTVEGTSNPNLYWYRQAAGRGLQLLFYSVGIGQISSEVPQNLSASRPQDRQFILSSKKLLLSDSGFYLCAWSTNLASGRGYHTGELFFGEGSRLTVL.

This rearrangement joins TRBV7-7 to TRBJ2-1, with TRBD2 identical over 8 bases. CDR1 and CDR2 from the germline V gene are SSHAT and FNYEAQ (reference sequence). The junction had 7 bases not matched to a gene; V was cut back by 5 bases and J by 7 bases. The CDR3 runs 14 residues. CDR3 nucleotides: TGTGCCAGCAGCCCGAGCGGGAGCAGAAATGAGCAGTTCTTC. It codes for CASSPSGSRNEQFF.

This rearrangement joins TRBV19 to TRBJ1-4; TRBD1 is a possible D gene (5 bases). There are 14 residues in the CDR3. Germline CDR1 is LNHDA and CDR2 is SQIVND (reference sequence). Trimming shortened V by 7 bases and J by 4 bases, and 13 bases separated the two germline ends. The CDR3 DNA follows: TGTGCCAGTAAGGAGGGGCCAGTTAATGAAAAACTGTTTTTT. Its protein product is CASKEGPVNEKLFF.

The chain has TRBV9 and TRBJ1-2; the D gene is possibly TRBD1 (5 bases). V lost 0 bases and J 4 bases, leaving 16 bases between the germline ends. The CDR3 contains 16 residues. Germline lookup yields CDR1 SGDLS and CDR2 YYNGEE. CDR3 in amino acids: CASSVEAQGVGYGYTF. DNA for the CDR3: TGTGCCAGCAGCGTAGAAGCGCAGGGAGTAGGCTATGGCTACACCTTC.